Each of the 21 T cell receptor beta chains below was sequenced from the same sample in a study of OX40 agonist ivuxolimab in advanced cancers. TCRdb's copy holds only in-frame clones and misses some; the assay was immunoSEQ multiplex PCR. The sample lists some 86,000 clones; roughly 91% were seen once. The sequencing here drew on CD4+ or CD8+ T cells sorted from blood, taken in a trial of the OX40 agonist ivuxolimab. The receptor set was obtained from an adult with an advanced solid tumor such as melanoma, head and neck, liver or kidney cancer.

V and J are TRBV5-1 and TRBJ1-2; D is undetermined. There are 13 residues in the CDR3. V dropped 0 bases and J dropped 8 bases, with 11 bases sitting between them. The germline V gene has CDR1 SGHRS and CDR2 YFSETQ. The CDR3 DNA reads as TGCGCCAGCAGCTTGGAACTCGGGTCGGGCTACACCTTC. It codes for CASSLELGSGYTF.

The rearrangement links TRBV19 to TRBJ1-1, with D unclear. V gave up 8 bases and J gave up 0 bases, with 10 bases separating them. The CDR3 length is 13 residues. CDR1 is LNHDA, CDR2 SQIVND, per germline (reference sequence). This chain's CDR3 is CASSVGLNTEAFF. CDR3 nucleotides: TGTGCCAGTTCGGTGGGTCTGAACACTGAAGCTTTCTTT.

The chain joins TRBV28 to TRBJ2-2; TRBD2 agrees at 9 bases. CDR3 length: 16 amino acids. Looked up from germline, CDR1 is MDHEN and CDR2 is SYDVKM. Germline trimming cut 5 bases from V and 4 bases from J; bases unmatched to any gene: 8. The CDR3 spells CASSLLAGGFTGELFF. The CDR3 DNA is TGTGCCAGCAGTCTTCTGGCGGGGGGGTTCACCGGGGAGCTGTTTTTT.

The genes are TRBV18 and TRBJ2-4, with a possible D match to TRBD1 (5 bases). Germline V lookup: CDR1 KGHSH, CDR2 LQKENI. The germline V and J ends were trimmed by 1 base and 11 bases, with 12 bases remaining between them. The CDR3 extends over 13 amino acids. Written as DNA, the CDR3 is TGTGCCAGCTCACCACAGGGGTCCGTTTTTCAGTACTTC. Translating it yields CASSPQGSVFQYF.

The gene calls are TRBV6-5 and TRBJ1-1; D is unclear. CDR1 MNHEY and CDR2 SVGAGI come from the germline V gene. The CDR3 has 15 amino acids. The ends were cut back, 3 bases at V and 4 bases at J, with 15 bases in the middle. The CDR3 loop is CASSYDGSSGTEAFF. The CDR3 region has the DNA TGTGCCAGCAGTTATGACGGCTCCTCGGGCACTGAAGCTTTCTTT.

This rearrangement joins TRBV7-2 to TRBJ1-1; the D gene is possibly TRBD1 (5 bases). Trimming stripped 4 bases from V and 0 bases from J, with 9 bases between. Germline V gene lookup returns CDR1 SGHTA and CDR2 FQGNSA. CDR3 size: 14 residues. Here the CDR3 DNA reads TGTGCCAGCAGCTCAAGACAGATGAACACTGAAGCTTTCTTT. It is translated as CASSSRQMNTEAFF.

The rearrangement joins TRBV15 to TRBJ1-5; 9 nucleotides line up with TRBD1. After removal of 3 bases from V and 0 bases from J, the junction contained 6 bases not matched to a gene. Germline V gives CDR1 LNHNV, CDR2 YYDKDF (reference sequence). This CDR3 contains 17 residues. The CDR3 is CATSSWTGALSNQPQHF. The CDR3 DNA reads TGTGCCACCAGCAGTTGGACAGGGGCCCTTAGCAATCAGCCCCAGCATTTT. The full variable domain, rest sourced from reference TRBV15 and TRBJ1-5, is DAMVIQNPRYQVTQFGKPVTLSCSQTLNHNVMYWYQQKSSQAPKLLFHYYDKDFNNEADTPDNFQSRRPNTSFCFLDIRSPGLGDTAMYLCATSSWTGALSNQPQHFGDGTRLSIL.

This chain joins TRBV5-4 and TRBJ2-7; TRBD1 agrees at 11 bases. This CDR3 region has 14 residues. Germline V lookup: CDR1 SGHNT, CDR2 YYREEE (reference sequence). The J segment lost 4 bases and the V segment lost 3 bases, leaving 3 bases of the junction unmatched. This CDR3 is CASSSGTGGYEQYV. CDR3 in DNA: TGTGCCAGCAGCTCTGGGACAGGGGGTTACGAGCAGTACGTC.

The DNA of the CDR3 is TGTGCCAGCTCACCATTGACCGCGGGGAACACCGGGGAGCTGTTTTTT. It is translated as CASSPLTAGNTGELFF. V is TRBV18 and J is TRBJ2-2; a weak D match, TRBD2 (5 bases). Germline V gives CDR1 KGHSH, CDR2 LQKENI. The CDR3 length is 16 residues. Trimming pared 2 bases from V and 1 base from J, leaving 11 bases between.

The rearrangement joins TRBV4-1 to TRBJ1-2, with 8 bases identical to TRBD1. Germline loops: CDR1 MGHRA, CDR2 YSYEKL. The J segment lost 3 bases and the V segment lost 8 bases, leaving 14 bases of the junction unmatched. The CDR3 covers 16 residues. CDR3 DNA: TGCGCCAGCCGCCCTAACCCGACAGGGGTCGACTATGGCTACACCTTC. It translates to CASRPNPTGVDYGYTF.

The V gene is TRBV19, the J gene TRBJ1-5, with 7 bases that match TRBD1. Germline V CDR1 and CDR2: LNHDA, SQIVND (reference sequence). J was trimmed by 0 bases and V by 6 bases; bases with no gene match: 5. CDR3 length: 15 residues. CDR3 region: CASRKTGSSNQPQHF. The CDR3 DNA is TGTGCCAGTAGGAAGACAGGGAGTAGCAATCAGCCCCAGCATTTT.

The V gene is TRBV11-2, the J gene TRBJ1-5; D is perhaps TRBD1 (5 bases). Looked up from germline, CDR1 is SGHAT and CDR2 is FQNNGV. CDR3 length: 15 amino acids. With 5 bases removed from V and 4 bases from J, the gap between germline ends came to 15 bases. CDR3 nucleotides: TGTGCCAGCAGCCTCACCGACAGCACTAATCAGCCCCAGCATTTT. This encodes CASSLTDSTNQPQHF.

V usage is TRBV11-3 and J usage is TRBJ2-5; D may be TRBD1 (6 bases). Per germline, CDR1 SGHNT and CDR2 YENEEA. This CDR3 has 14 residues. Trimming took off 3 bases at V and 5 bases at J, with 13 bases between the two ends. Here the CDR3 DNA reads TGTGCCAGCAGCTTCGGCCAGGGGATCGAGACCCAGTACTTC. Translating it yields CASSFGQGIETQYF.

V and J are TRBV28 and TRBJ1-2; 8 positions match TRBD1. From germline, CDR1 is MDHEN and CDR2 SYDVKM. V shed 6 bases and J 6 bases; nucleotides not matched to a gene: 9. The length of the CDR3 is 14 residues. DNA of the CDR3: TGTGCCAGCAGCCCGGGTCAGGGGGCGCATGGCTACACCTTC. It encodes CASSPGQGAHGYTF.

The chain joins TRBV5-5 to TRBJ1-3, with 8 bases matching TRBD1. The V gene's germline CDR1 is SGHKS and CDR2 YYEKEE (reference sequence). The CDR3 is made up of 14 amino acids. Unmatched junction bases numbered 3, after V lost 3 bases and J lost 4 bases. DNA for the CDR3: TGTGCCAGCAGCTGGACAGGGATCGGAAACACCATATATTTT. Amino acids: CASSWTGIGNTIYF.

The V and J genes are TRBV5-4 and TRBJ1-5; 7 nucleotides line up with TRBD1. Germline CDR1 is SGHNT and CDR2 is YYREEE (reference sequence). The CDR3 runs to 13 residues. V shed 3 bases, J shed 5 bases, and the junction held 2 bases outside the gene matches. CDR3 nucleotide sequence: TGTGCCAGCAGCTCTACAGGGGATCAGCCCCAGCATTTT. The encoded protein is CASSSTGDQPQHF. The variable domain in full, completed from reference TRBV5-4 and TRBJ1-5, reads ETGVTQSPTHLIKTRGQQVTLRCSSQSGHNTVSWYQQALGQGPQFIFQYYREEENGRGNFPPRFSGLQFPNYSSELNVNALELDDSALYLCASSSTGDQPQHFGDGTRLSIL.

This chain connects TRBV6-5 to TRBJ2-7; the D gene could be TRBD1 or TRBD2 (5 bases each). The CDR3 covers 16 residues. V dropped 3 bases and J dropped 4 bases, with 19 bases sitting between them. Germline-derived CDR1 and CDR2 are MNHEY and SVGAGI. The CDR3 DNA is TGTGCCAGCAGTTATACCGGGGCAGGGATGGGGTACGAGCAGTACGTC. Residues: CASSYTGAGMGYEQYV.

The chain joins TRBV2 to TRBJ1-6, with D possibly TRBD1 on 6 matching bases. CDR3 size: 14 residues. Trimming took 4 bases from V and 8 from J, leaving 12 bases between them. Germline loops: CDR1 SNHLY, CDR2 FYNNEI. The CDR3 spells CASSAQGKDSPLHF. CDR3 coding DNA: TGTGCCAGCAGTGCACAGGGAAAGGATTCACCCCTCCACTTT.

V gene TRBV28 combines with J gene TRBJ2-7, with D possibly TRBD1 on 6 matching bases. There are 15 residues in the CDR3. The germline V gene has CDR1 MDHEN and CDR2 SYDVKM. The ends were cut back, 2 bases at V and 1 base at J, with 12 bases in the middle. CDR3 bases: TGTGCCAGCAGTTTAATGAGGGGGAAGTCCTACGAGCAGTACGTC. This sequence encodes CASSLMRGKSYEQYV.

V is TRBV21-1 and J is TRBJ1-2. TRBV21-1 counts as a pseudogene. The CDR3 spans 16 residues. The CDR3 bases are TGTGCCAGCAGCACTCCCGCGGGGGGCAGTTACTATGGCTACACCTTC. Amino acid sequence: CASSTPAGGSYYGYTF.

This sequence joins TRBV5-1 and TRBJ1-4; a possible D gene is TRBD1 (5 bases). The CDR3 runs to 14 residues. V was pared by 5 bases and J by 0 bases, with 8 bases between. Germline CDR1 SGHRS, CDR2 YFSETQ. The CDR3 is CASSSTATNEKLFF. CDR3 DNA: TGCGCCAGCAGTTCGACAGCAACTAATGAAAAACTGTTTTTT. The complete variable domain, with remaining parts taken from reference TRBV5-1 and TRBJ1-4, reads KAGVTQTPRYLIKTRGQQVTLSCSPISGHRSVSWYQQTPGQGLQFLFEYFSETQRNKGNFPGRFSGRQFSNSRSEMNVSTLELGDSALYLCASSSTATNEKLFFGSGTQLSVL.